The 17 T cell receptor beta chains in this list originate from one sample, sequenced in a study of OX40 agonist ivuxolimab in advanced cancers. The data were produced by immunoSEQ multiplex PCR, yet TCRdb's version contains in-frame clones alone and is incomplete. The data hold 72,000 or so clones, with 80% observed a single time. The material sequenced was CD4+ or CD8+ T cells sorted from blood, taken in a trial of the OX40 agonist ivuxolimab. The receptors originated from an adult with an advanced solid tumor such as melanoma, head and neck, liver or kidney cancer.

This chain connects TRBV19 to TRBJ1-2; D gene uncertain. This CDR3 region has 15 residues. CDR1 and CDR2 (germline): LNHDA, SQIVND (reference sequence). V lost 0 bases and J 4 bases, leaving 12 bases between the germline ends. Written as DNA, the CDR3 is TGTGCCAGTAGTATAGATCTCCAAGCGAGCTATGGCTACACCTTC. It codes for CASSIDLQASYGYTF.

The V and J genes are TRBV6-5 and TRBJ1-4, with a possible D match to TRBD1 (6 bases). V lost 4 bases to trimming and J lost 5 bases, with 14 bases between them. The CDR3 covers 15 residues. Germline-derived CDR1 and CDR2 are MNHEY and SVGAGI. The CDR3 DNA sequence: TGTGCCAGCAGTTCTGGACCTGGACAGAATGAAAAACTGTTTTTT. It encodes CASSSGPGQNEKLFF.

CDR3 sequence: CASSMVERVFYGYTF. The CDR3 DNA reads TGTGCCAGTAGTATGGTTGAAAGGGTTTTCTATGGCTACACCTTC. This chain joins TRBV19 and TRBJ1-2; D ambiguous. Germline lookup yields CDR1 LNHDA and CDR2 SQIVND (reference sequence). The CDR3 runs to 15 residues. V lost 3 bases to trimming and J lost 4 bases, with 15 bases between them.

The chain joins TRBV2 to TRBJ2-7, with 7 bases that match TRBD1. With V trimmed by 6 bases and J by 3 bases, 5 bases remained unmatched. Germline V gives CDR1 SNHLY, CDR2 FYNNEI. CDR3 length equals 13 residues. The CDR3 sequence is CASRGTALYEQYF. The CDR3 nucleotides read TGTGCCAGCAGAGGGACAGCACTCTACGAGCAGTACTTC.

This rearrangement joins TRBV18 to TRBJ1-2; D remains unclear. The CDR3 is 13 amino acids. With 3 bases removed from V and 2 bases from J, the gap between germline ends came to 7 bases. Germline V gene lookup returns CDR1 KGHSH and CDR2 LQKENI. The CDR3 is CASSPDPNYGYTF. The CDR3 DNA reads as TGTGCCAGCTCACCGGATCCGAACTATGGCTACACCTTC.

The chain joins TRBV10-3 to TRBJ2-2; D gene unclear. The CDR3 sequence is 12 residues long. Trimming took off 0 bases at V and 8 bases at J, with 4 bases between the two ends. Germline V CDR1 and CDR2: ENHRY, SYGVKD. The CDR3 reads CAISESEGELFF. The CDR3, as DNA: TGTGCCATCAGTGAGTCAGAGGGGGAGCTGTTTTTT.

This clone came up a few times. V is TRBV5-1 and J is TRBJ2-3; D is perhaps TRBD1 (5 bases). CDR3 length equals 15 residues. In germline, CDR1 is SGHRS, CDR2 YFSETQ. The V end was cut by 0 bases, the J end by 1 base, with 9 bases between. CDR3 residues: CASSLDDSRTDTQYF. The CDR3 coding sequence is TGCGCCAGCAGCTTGGACGACAGCCGCACAGATACGCAGTATTTT.

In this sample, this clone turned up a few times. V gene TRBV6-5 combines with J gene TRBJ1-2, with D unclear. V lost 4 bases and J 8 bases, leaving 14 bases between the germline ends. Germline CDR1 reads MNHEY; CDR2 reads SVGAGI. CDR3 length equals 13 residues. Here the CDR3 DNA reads TGTGCCAGCAGTTCGTCCGATAGGGTCGGCTACACCTTC. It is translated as CASSSSDRVGYTF.

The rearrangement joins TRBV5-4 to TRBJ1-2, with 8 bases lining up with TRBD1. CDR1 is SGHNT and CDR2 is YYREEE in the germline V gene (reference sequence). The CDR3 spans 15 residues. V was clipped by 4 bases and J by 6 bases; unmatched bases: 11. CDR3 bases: TGTGCCAGCAGCCAAAATCGCGGACAGGGCCATGGCTACACCTTC. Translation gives CASSQNRGQGHGYTF.

CDR3 nucleotides: TGTGCCACCAGCAGTCGTACCCGGGGCTACGAGACCCAGTACTTC. It is translated as CATSSRTRGYETQYF. The genes are TRBV15 and TRBJ2-5; TRBD1 or TRBD2 may be the D gene (5 bases each). The CDR3 length is 15 residues. CDR1 is LNHNV, CDR2 YYDKDF, per germline (reference sequence). The germline V and J ends were trimmed by 3 bases and 5 bases, with 16 bases remaining between them.

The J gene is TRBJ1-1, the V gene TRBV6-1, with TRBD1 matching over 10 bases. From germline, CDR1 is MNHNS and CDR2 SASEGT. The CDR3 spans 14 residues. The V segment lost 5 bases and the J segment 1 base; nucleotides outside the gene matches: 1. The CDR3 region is CASSWDRGNTEAFF. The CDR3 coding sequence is TGTGCCAGCAGTTGGGACAGGGGGAACACTGAAGCTTTCTTT.

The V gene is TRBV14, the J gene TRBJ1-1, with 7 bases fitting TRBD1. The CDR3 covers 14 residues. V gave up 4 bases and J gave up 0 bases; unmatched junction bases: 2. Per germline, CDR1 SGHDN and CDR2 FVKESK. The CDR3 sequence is CASSLGGMNTEAFF. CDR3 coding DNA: TGTGCCAGCAGCCTAGGGGGCATGAACACTGAAGCTTTCTTT.

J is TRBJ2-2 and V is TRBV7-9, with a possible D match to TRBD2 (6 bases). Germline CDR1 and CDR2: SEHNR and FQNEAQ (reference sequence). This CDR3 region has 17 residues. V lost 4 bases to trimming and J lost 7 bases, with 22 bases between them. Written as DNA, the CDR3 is TGTGCCAGCAGCTCCTACCGGGACTGGGCTTCGGGCGGGGAGCTGTTTTTT. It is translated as CASSSYRDWASGGELFF.

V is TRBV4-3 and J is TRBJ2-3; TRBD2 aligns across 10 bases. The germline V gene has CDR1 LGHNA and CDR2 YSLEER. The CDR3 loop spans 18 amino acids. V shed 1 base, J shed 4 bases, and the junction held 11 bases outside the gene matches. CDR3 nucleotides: TGCGCCAGCAGCCAAGTCTCCTCCAGCGGGGGGGCCCCAGATACGCAGTATTTT. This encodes CASSQVSSSGGAPDTQYF.

CDR3 DNA: TGTGCCAGTAGTCTTCAGATAAATTATGGCTACACCTTC. This encodes CASSLQINYGYTF. The J gene is TRBJ1-2, the V gene TRBV19; D is ambiguous. Looked up from germline, CDR1 is LNHDA and CDR2 is SQIVND (reference sequence). The CDR3 loop spans 13 amino acids. Trimming removed 5 bases from V and 5 bases from J, with 12 bases in between. Full variable domain (rest looked up from reference TRBV19 and TRBJ1-2): DGGITQSPKYLFRKEGQNVTLSCEQNLNHDAMYWYRQDPGQGLRLIYYSQIVNDFQKGDIAEGYSVSREKKESFPLTVTSAQKNPTAFYLCASSLQINYGYTFGSGTRLTVV.

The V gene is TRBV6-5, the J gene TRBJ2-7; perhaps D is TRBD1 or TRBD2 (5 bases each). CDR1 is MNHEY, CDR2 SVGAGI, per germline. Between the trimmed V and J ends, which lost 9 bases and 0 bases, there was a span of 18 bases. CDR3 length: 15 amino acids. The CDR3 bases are TGTGCCAGTTCTGCGGCCGGGGCCAGCTCCTACGAGCAGTACTTC. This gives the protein CASSAAGASSYEQYF.

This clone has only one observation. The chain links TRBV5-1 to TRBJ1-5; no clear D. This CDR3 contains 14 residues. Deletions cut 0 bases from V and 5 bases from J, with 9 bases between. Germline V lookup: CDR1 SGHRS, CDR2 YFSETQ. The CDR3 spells CASSLGNTDQPQHF. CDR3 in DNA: TGCGCCAGCAGCTTGGGCAACACCGATCAGCCCCAGCATTTT.